This TCR beta chain is drawn from a study of T cell repertoires in cytomegalovirus infection. In the study overall: Public TCR beta signatures were indicative of both CMV infection and a matching HLA type.

Germline V gene lookup returns CDR1 MGHRA and CDR2 YSYEKL. Deletions cut 1 base from V and 0 bases from J, with 10 bases between. This CDR3 contains 16 residues. TCRdb fed the reads into MiXCR, producing one record per CDR3 protein. The table includes about 360,000 distinct CDR3 sequences, 15% to 20% detected once. This clonotype was counted only a few times. The sample taken for sequencing was PBMCs. This sequence was found in a human donor in good health (CMV status not recorded). Some clones in this sample may be carry-over from other donors' samples. The J gene is TRBJ2-4, the V gene TRBV4-1, with no clear D. The CDR3 spells CASSQVIVIAKNIQYF. The DNA of the CDR3 is TGCGCCAGCAGCCAAGTTATCGTAATAGCCAAAAACATTCAGTACTTC.